This T cell receptor (beta chain) was sequenced during a study of blood T cell repertoires in COVID-19. Study information: Samples came from the United States, Italy and Spain, spanning acute and convalescent COVID-19. Sources were T cells, B-cell-depleted T cells, or PBMCs; the material itself was cDNA or gDNA.

In the authors' methods: Reference gene primer amplification yielded estimated nucleated cell counts. Clones were sequenced by immunoSEQ multiplex PCR, and TCRdb holds only the in-frame ones, with some missing. V and J calls and clone size are as listed in that table; D and trimming were resolved from the DNA. The sample shows around 240,000 clones, about 88% of them seen only once. The V gene's germline CDR1 is SGHNT and CDR2 YENEEA. The CDR3 is made up of 16 amino acids. Trimming cost V 1 base and J 5 bases, with 17 bases left between them. The clonotype originates from a man in his forties or fifties with acute or convalescent COVID-19. Sequenced sample: peripheral blood. The chain has TRBV11-3 and TRBJ2-5, with D possibly matching TRBD2 (6 bases). CDR3 DNA: TGTGCCAGCAGCTTAGGGCCGGCCACAGGAGGGGAGACCCAGTACTTC. This sequence encodes CASSLGPATGGETQYF.